This passage covers 26 T cell receptor beta chains from one sample sequenced in a study of T cells in Graves' hyperthyroidism and ophthalmopathy. The CDR3 regions of TCR beta were amplified from RNA transcripts. The TCR CDR3 first-round RT-PCR relied on the HTBI primer set. MiXCR, run by TCRdb on the multiplex PCR reads, gives a single entry per CDR3 protein. The sample consists of approximately 630,000 distinct CDR3 sequences, roughly 16% of them appearing once. Sequenced: blood. These receptors originate from a woman aged 25-40 years with Graves' hyperthyroidism.

This clonotype was counted only a few times. The chain recombines TRBV15 with TRBJ2-5, with TRBD2 as a possible D gene (5 bases). V was clipped by 8 bases and J by 1 base, with 11 bases between them. CDR1 and CDR2 from the germline V gene are LNHNV and YYDKDF (reference sequence). The CDR3 loop spans 13 amino acids. The CDR3 sequence is CATRARGQETQYF. CDR3 sequence (DNA): TGTGCCACCCGGGCCCGGGGCCAAGAGACCCAGTACTTC. Drawing the rest from reference TRBV15 and TRBJ2-5, the complete variable domain is DAMVIQNPRYQVTQFGKPVTLSCSQTLNHNVMYWYQQKSSQAPKLLFHYYDKDFNNEADTPDNFQSRRPNTSFCFLDIRSPGLGDTAMYLCATRARGQETQYFGPGTRLLVL.

This clonotype was seen at least ten times. This chain links TRBV2 with TRBJ1-5, with a weak D call TRBD1 (6 bases). This CDR3 region has 14 residues. Germline CDR1 SNHLY, CDR2 FYNNEI. The V and J ends lost 6 bases and 7 bases respectively, with 16 bases between them. CDR3 sequence reads: CASSEPTGRQPQHF. CDR3 DNA: TGTGCCAGCAGCGAACCGACAGGCAGGCAGCCCCAGCATTTT.

The chain couples TRBV4-2 to TRBJ1-2, with D possibly matching TRBD1 (5 bases). Trimming pared 0 bases from V and 8 bases from J, leaving 22 bases between. The CDR3 sequence is 17 residues long. Germline CDR1 is LGHNA and CDR2 is YNFKEQ. Here the CDR3 DNA reads TGTGCCAGCAGCCAAGATGTGGGGCAGGATATCATATACGGCTACACCTTC. Its translation: CASSQDVGQDIIYGYTF.

This clonotype appeared a few times. The rearrangement uses TRBV20-1 and TRBJ1-5; weak D call: TRBD1 (6 bases). This CDR3 spans 14 amino acids. V shed 1 base and J shed 0 bases, with 7 bases lying between them. Germline V gene data show CDR1 as DFQATT and CDR2 as SNEGSKA (reference sequence). The CDR3 here is CSARVGGSNQPQHF. CDR3 coding DNA: TGCAGTGCTAGAGTAGGGGGTAGCAATCAGCCCCAGCATTTT.

This clonotype was counted once. This chain joins TRBV7-2 and TRBJ2-1, with a tentative D call TRBD2 (6 bases). This CDR3 spans 13 amino acids. The V gene lost 5 bases and the J gene lost 7 bases, with 12 bases spanning the gap. Germline CDR1 is SGHTA and CDR2 is FQGNSA. CDR3 sequence: CASSNGGPNEQFF. The CDR3 region has the DNA TGTGCCAGCAGCAACGGAGGGCCGAATGAGCAGTTCTTC.

A few counts support this clonotype. J is TRBJ2-1 and V is TRBV6-1; tentative D call: TRBD1 (5 bases). Germline assignment: CDR1 MNHNS and CDR2 SASEGT. Trimming cost V 5 bases and J 6 bases, with 14 bases left between them. The CDR3 loop spans 14 amino acids. The CDR3 spells CASSYGAYSNEQFF. CDR3 DNA: TGTGCCAGCAGTTATGGGGCATACAGCAATGAGCAGTTCTTC.

This clonotype was counted at least ten times. V usage is TRBV30 and J usage is TRBJ2-2; no reliable D call. Trimming took off 5 bases at V and 3 bases at J, with 7 bases between the two ends. The germline gives CDR1 GTSNPN, CDR2 SVGIG (reference sequence). The CDR3 contains 12 residues. The CDR3 bases are TGTGCCTGGTTTCGGGACACCGGGGAGCTGTTTTTT. Translating gives CAWFRDTGELFF.

There are many counts of this clonotype. The chain employs TRBV5-1 and TRBJ2-3; 11 bases are shared with TRBD2. The CDR3 contains 16 residues. The ends lost 4 bases at V and 5 bases at J; junction bases unmatched: 9. Germline CDR1 reads SGHRS; CDR2 reads YFSETQ. The CDR3 sequence is CASSPTSGSNGDTQYF. CDR3 bases: TGCGCCAGCAGCCCAACTAGCGGGAGTAACGGAGATACGCAGTATTTT.

The chain combines TRBV14 with TRBJ1-1; the D gene is possibly TRBD1 (6 bases). Trimming shortened V by 5 bases and J by 0 bases, and 13 bases separated the two germline ends. This CDR3 is built from 15 residues. Germline V gene data show CDR1 as SGHDN and CDR2 as FVKESK. The CDR3, as DNA: TGTGCCAGCAGCTACCGACAGGTGATGAACACTGAAGCTTTCTTT. It is translated as CASSYRQVMNTEAFF.

This clonotype was counted a few times. The V and J genes are TRBV4-2 and TRBJ1-5; D ambiguous. This CDR3 has 12 amino acids. The germline V and J ends were trimmed by 5 bases and 6 bases, with 8 bases remaining between them. Germline V CDR1 and CDR2: LGHNA, YNFKEQ. The CDR3 reads CASSESGQPQHF. In DNA form, the CDR3 reads TGTGCCAGCAGCGAATCCGGTCAGCCCCAGCATTTT.

This chain uses TRBV6-1 with TRBJ2-1; the D gene is possibly TRBD2 (5 bases). CDR3 length equals 14 residues. V was cut by 7 bases and J by 2 bases, with 12 bases left in between. Germline V gene lookup returns CDR1 MNHNS and CDR2 SASEGT. The CDR3 region has the DNA TGTGCCAGCAAATTCGTCGGGGCCTACAATGAGCAGTTCTTC. The encoded protein is CASKFVGAYNEQFF.

This clonotype was picked up many times. The gene calls are TRBV3-1 and TRBJ2-7, with D tentatively TRBD2 (6 bases). Trimming took 4 bases from V and 3 from J, leaving 13 bases between them. This CDR3 is built from 14 residues. CDR1 and CDR2 (germline): LGHDT, YNNKEL (reference sequence). CDR3 region: CASSPLTRYYEQYF. CDR3 nucleotide sequence: TGTGCCAGCAGCCCCCTGACTAGATACTACGAGCAGTACTTC.

The table lists this clonotype with many counts. V usage is TRBV3-1 and J usage is TRBJ1-1, with D possibly being TRBD1 (5 bases). CDR3 size: 16 residues. V dropped 0 bases and J dropped 4 bases, with 15 bases sitting between them. Germline V gene sequence: CDR1 LGHDT, CDR2 YNNKEL (reference sequence). The CDR3 spells CASSQDRVRAGTEAFF. The CDR3, as DNA: TGTGCCAGCAGCCAAGACAGGGTTCGAGCGGGCACTGAAGCTTTCTTT.

This clonotype was recorded at least ten times. The J gene is TRBJ1-2, the V gene TRBV6-1; 8 bases map to TRBD1. CDR3 length: 13 residues. The ends lost 3 bases at V and 7 bases at J; junction bases unmatched: 4. Germline V CDR1 and CDR2: MNHNS, SASEGT. CDR3 bases: TGTGCCAGCAGTGAGGACAGGGATGGTGGCTACACCTTC. This codes for CASSEDRDGGYTF.

This clonotype was recorded a few times. The rearrangement joins TRBV20-1 to TRBJ2-6; possibly TRBD1 for D (5 bases). The CDR3 runs 16 residues. The V gene lost 1 base and the J gene lost 0 bases, with 10 bases spanning the gap. Germline CDR1 DFQATT, CDR2 SNEGSKA (reference sequence). In nucleotides, the CDR3 is TGCAGTGCTAGAGTCAGGGATCCCTCTGGGGCCAACGTCCTGACTTTC. Residues: CSARVRDPSGANVLTF.

This clonotype has a count of ten or more. V and J are TRBV20-1 and TRBJ1-1; D is ambiguous. CDR3 length equals 13 residues. Germline values: CDR1 DFQATT, CDR2 SNEGSKA (reference sequence). V was shortened by 6 bases and J by 1 base, with 12 bases between the two germline ends. The DNA for the CDR3 is TGCAGTGCACCTCAGCGGGAGAACACTGAAGCTTTCTTT. As protein: CSAPQRENTEAFF.

This clonotype was seen many times. The genes are TRBV27 and TRBJ2-1, with D uncertain. The CDR3 sequence is 13 residues long. Trimming took off 6 bases at V and 0 bases at J, with 6 bases between the two ends. Germline assignment: CDR1 MNHEY and CDR2 SMNVEV (reference sequence). DNA of the CDR3: TGTGCCAGCAGATCGAGCTCCTACAATGAGCAGTTCTTC. Its protein product is CASRSSSYNEQFF.

Many counts were recorded for this clonotype. The V call is TRBV5-1, the J call TRBJ1-1; D not resolved. This CDR3 is 14 amino acids long. Germline lookup yields CDR1 SGHRS and CDR2 YFSETQ. The V end lost 0 bases, the J end lost 1 base, and 7 bases lay between the germline ends. CDR3 in amino acids: CASSLAQGNTEAFF. CDR3 DNA: TGCGCCAGCAGCTTGGCCCAAGGGAACACTGAAGCTTTCTTT.

This clonotype showed up many times. The rearrangement links TRBV20-1 to TRBJ1-5; weak D call: TRBD1 (5 bases). This CDR3 has 14 amino acids. Germline assignment: CDR1 DFQATT and CDR2 SNEGSKA (reference sequence). V was cut by 5 bases and J by 1 base, with 12 bases left in between. The CDR3 spells CSAGGGISNQPQHF. CDR3 nucleotides: TGCAGTGCTGGTGGGGGTATAAGCAATCAGCCCCAGCATTTT.

CDR3 nucleotides: TGCAGCGTTGATAGGGGGGGCAATGAGCAGTTCTTC. Its translation is CSVDRGGNEQFF. The chain carries TRBV29-1 and TRBJ2-1; possibly TRBD2 for D (7 bases). V was cut by 3 bases and J by 6 bases, with 9 bases left in between. Germline CDR1 reads SQVTM; CDR2 reads ANQGSEA. The CDR3 spans 12 residues.

This clonotype was detected a few times. The chain carries TRBV30 and TRBJ1-2; 12 bases map to TRBD1. Per germline, CDR1 GTSNPN and CDR2 SVGIG (reference sequence). V lost 3 bases and J lost 7; bases outside the gene matches: 3. The CDR3 spans 13 residues. The CDR3 protein is CAWSGTGGSGYTF. The CDR3 region has the DNA TGTGCCTGGAGCGGGACAGGGGGCAGTGGCTACACCTTC. Full variable domain (remainder filled in from reference TRBV30 and TRBJ1-2): SQTIHQWPATLVQPVGSPLSLECTVEGTSNPNLYWYRQAAGRGLQLLFYSVGIGQISSEVPQNLSASRPQDRQFILSSKKLLLSDSGFYLCAWSGTGGSGYTFGSGTRLTVV.

Only a few counts were recorded for this clonotype. The chain links TRBV10-1 to TRBJ2-3, with a tentative D call TRBD1 (6 bases). The CDR3 runs to 15 residues. V was clipped by 4 bases and J by 2 bases, with 13 bases between them. In germline, CDR1 is WNHNN, CDR2 SYGVQD (reference sequence). CDR3 in DNA: TGCGCCAGCAGTGGAGGGGGTTACCCCACAGATACGCAGTATTTT. Protein: CASSGGGYPTDTQYF.

This clonotype has only a few counts. The rearrangement links TRBV6-2 or TRBV6-3 to TRBJ1-1; D gene ambiguous. The CDR3 is 11 amino acids. Trimming pared 5 bases from V and 11 bases from J, leaving 12 bases between. Germline V CDR1 and CDR2: MNHEY, SVGEGT. This CDR3 reads CASSSQDRAFF. CDR3 nucleotide sequence: TGTGCCAGCAGTAGCCAGGACCGGGCTTTCTTT.

This sequence joins TRBV4-2 and TRBJ1-2, with 7 bases aligning to TRBD1. J gave up 8 bases and V 0 bases, and 9 bases lay outside the gene matches. The CDR3 has 15 amino acids. The germline CDR1 and CDR2 sequences are LGHNA and YNFKEQ. The CDR3 sequence: CASSQEWRGRIGYTF. The CDR3 nucleotides are TGTGCCAGCAGCCAAGAATGGAGGGGGCGAATCGGCTACACCTTC.

This chain connects TRBV7-9 to TRBJ1-6, with 7 bases that match TRBD1. After removal of 4 bases from V and 10 bases from J, the junction contained 7 bases not matched to a gene. Germline V gene data show CDR1 as SEHNR and CDR2 as FQNEAQ (reference sequence). The CDR3 contains 14 residues. DNA for the CDR3: TGTGCCAGCAGCTCAGACAGGGTATGGTCACCCCTCCACTTT. The encoded protein is CASSSDRVWSPLHF.

This clonotype has at least ten counts. The chain is built from TRBV28 and TRBJ2-7; TRBD1 might be the D (5 bases). CDR1 is MDHEN, CDR2 SYDVKM, per germline. The CDR3 is made up of 13 amino acids. Trimming took off 7 bases at V and 7 bases at J, with 17 bases between the two ends. CDR3 amino acids: CASKTEIEEEQYF. In DNA form, the CDR3 reads TGTGCCAGCAAGACAGAAATAGAAGAGGAGCAGTACTTC.